This is a list of T cell receptor beta chains from one sample in a study of blood T cell repertoires in COVID-19. Some clones are missing from TCRdb's copy, which holds only in-frame ones; the method was immunoSEQ multiplex PCR. The profile shows under 100,000 clones, about 87% of them singletons. Sequenced input: peripheral blood. The receptors shown here come from a human donor in a cohort sampled during active COVID-19. CDR3s include the opening cysteine and the closing phenylalanine or tryptophan. A D gene is named only where the DNA matches it firmly. Expanded clones are given a class, and other clones once, few, many or no size at all.

TRBJ1-4 TRBV28 . TRBD1 TGTGCCAGCAGTTCCTCAGGGGGATCTGTAAAACTGTTTTTT CASSSSGGSVKLFF
TRBJ1-2 TRBV19 few TRBD1 TGTGCCAGTAGTACACAGGGGATTGGCTACACCTTC CASSTQGIGYTF
TRBJ1-1 TRBV2 . . TGTGCCAGCAGGGGAGGGTACACTGAAGCTTTCTTT CASRGGYTEAFF
TRBJ1-4 TRBV2 . TRBD1 TGTGCCAGCATTAAGGGACAGGGGGTTGAAAAACTGTTTTTT CASIKGQGVEKLFF
TRBJ2-1 TRBV4-1 . TRBD2 TGCGCCAGCAGCCAACCGCTAGCGGGGGGTAATGAGCAGTTCTTC CASSQPLAGGNEQFF
TRBJ1-5 TRBV28 . TRBD1 TGTGCCAGCAGTTCAACAGGGGCTGATCAGCCCCAGCATTTT CASSSTGADQPQHF
TRBJ1-2 TRBV18 . TRBD1 TGTGCCAGCTCACCACCGAACTCTGGACAGGCGGAAACCTTC CASSPPNSGQAETF
TRBJ2-3 TRBV5-1 . TRBD2 TGCGCCAGCAGCGCCCCAATTAGCGGGGGGGCCACAGATACGCAGTATTTT CASSAPISGGATDTQYF
TRBJ2-5 TRBV25-1 . TRBD1 TGTGCCAGCAGTGAAGGACAGGGGGTTTCAGAGACCCAGTACTTC CASSEGQGVSETQYF
TRBJ1-4 TRBV18 . . TGTGCCAGCTCACCTTTTCGGTCCGAAAAACTGTTTTTT CASSPFRSEKLFF
TRBJ1-1 TRBV7-9 . . TGTGCCAGCAGCTATCACGGTGGGCAGGTGGCCGAAGCTTTCTTT CASSYHGGQVAEAFF
TRBJ1-5 TRBV2 . . TGTGCCAGCAGCCCTTCGGGGGGTCCCAATCAGCCCCAGCATTTT CASSPSGGPNQPQHF
TRBJ2-5 TRBV20-1 . . TGCAGTTGGGGGCGGAAAGAGACCCAGTACTTC CSWGRKETQYF
TRBJ2-6 TRBV7-7 . . TGTGCCAGCAGCTTAGCGGCGGGGTCCTCTGGGGCCAACGTCCTGACTTTC CASSLAAGSSGANVLTF
TRBJ1-5 TRBV6-5 few TRBD1 TGTGCCAGCAGGCGCCGGACAGGGGAGGGTCAGCCCCAGCATTTT CASRRRTGEGQPQHF
TRBJ1-1 TRBV18 . . TGTGCCAGCTCATCGAGGGACATGAACACTGAAGCTTTCTTT CASSSRDMNTEAFF
TRBJ1-2 TRBV18 . TRBD1 TGTGCCAGCTCGGGACAGGGGGGCGACTATGGCTACACCTTC CASSGQGGDYGYTF
TRBJ1-2 TRBV27 . . TGTGCCAGCAGTTTTACCCCGCGCTACTATGGCTACACCTTC CASSFTPRYYGYTF
TRBJ1-1 TRBV5-8 once . TGTGCCAGCAGCTTGGGACAGCCCCTAAAGGGGACTGAAGCTTTCTTT CASSLGQPLKGTEAFF
TRBJ2-5 TRBV3-1/TRBV3-2 . TRBD2 TGTGCCAGCAGCCAAGAAGCTAGCGGGGGGATCAGCCAAGAGACCCAGTACTTC CASSQEASGGISQETQYF
TRBJ1-4 TRBV7-9 . TRBD1 TGTGCCAGCAGCATCCTGACAGGGTTCGGGGAAAAACTGTTTTTT CASSILTGFGEKLFF
TRBJ2-7 TRBV2 once . TGTGCCAACCAGCGGGACATTCCCTACGAGCAGTACTTC CANQRDIPYEQYF
TRBJ1-5 TRBV19 . TRBD1 TGTGCCAGTCTTACAGGGGGCGGTGATCAGCCCCAGCATTTT CASLTGGGDQPQHF